These 2 T cell receptor beta chains were all obtained from the same sample, sequenced in a study of T-cell reconstitution after alpha-beta-depleted transplantation in children. TCRbeta library preparation incorporated unique molecular identifiers. TCRdb independently ran MiXCR on the PCR reads; one entry per CDR3 protein. The sample yields just under 550,000 distinct CDR3 sequences, around 16% seen once. The specimen was PBMCs from the stem cell graft donor, collected from the stem cell graft. The receptors derive from a human donor who donated a stem cell graft to a child with acute lymphoblastic leukemia.

This clonotype was seen only a few times. The chain joins TRBV7-9 to TRBJ2-5; D gene ambiguous. The ends were cut back, 5 bases at V and 0 bases at J, with 13 bases in the middle. Germline V gene data show CDR1 as SEHNR and CDR2 as FQNEAQ (reference sequence). This CDR3 comprises 15 residues. The CDR3 region has the DNA TGTGCCAGCAGCCCCGGGCACCAGTACCAAGAGACCCAGTACTTC. This translates into CASSPGHQYQETQYF.

This clonotype occurred a few times. The V gene is TRBV12-3 or TRBV12-4, the J gene TRBJ1-2; D gene uncertain. The CDR3 covers 15 residues. Trimming stripped 6 bases from V and 4 bases from J, with 18 bases between. CDR3 nucleotides: TGTGCCAGCAGCCGATTCGACGGCCACCCCTATGGCTACACCTTC. Encoded protein: CASSRFDGHPYGYTF.